These 25 T cell receptor beta chains share one sample of origin, sequenced in a study of blood T cells in healthy people across ages. A second PCR of 7 to 11 cycles used a sample-barcoded 5' primer and a J-beta primer mix. TCRdb fed the 5' RACE reads into MiXCR, producing one record per CDR3 protein. The sample includes roughly 800,000 distinct CDR3 sequences, about 62% seen only once; the top ten take 20% to 25%. The sequencing input was blood. These receptors were obtained from a man younger than 40 in good health.

This clonotype appeared a few times. The chain employs TRBV5-5 and TRBJ2-5, with 16 bases identical to TRBD2. The V gene's germline CDR1 is SGHKS and CDR2 YYEKEE (reference sequence). This CDR3 contains 16 residues. The V and J ends lost 4 bases and 4 bases, in that order; junction bases with no gene match: 4. This chain's CDR3 is CASSTGTSGGAETQYF. CDR3 bases: TGTGCCAGCAGCACCGGGACTAGCGGGGGGGCAGAGACCCAGTACTTC. Full variable domain (missing parts from reference TRBV5-5 and TRBJ2-5): DAGVTQSPTHLIKTRGQQVTLRCSPISGHKSVSWYQQVLGQGPQFIFQYYEKEERGRGNFPDRFSARQFPNYSSELNVNALLLGDSALYLCASSTGTSGGAETQYFGPGTRLLVL.

The chain combines TRBV29-1 with TRBJ2-7; D may be TRBD1 (6 bases). The germline gives CDR1 SQVTM, CDR2 ANQGSEA. This CDR3 has 12 residues. V lost 6 bases and J lost 1, with 10 bases in between. CDR3 sequence reads: CSVVQGSYEQYF. CDR3 coding DNA: TGCAGCGTAGTGCAGGGGTCCTACGAGCAGTACTTC.

This sequence joins TRBV11-2 and TRBJ2-7; 11 positions agree with TRBD2. With V trimmed by 5 bases and J by 6 bases, 6 bases remained unmatched. This CDR3 has 14 residues. CDR1 SGHAT and CDR2 FQNNGV come from the germline V gene. The CDR3 bases are TGTGCCAGCAGCAAAACTAGCGGGAGTATCGAGCAGTACTTC. This encodes CASSKTSGSIEQYF. The full variable domain, completed using reference TRBV11-2 and TRBJ2-7, is EAGVAQSPRYKIIEKRQSVAFWCNPISGHATLYWYQQILGQGPKLLIQFQNNGVVDDSQLPKDRFSAERLKGVDSTLKIQPAKLEDSAVYLCASSKTSGSIEQYFGPGTRLTVT.

The rearrangement links TRBV28 to TRBJ2-7, with 7 bases matching TRBD2. CDR1 is MDHEN and CDR2 is SYDVKM in the germline V gene. The trim removed 7 bases at V and 6 bases at J, leaving 12 bases unmatched. The CDR3 runs 14 residues. The chain's CDR3 is CASTVGGVPSEQYF. The CDR3 region has the DNA TGTGCCAGCACCGTGGGGGGGGTTCCCTCCGAGCAGTACTTC.

The chain couples TRBV12-3 or TRBV12-4 to TRBJ2-5, with 10 nucleotides matching TRBD2. Trimming cost V 7 bases and J 11 bases; bases outside gene matches: 10. CDR3 size: 13 residues. CDR3 DNA: TGTGCCAGCACCTCTAGCGGGAGCAATGAGCAGTACTTC. It is translated as CASTSSGSNEQYF.

The chain is built from TRBV7-8 and TRBJ1-2; a weak D match, TRBD1 (6 bases). The CDR3 length is 14 residues. Germline V gene sequence: CDR1 SGHVS, CDR2 FQNEAQ. The V gene lost 5 bases and the J gene lost 4 bases, with 14 bases spanning the gap. In nucleotides, the CDR3 is TGTGCCAGCAGCCTACAGGACAGTTTCTATGGCTACACCTTC. Protein: CASSLQDSFYGYTF.

The rearrangement joins TRBV5-6 to TRBJ1-2; D might be TRBD1 (5 bases). Trimming pared 1 base from V and 7 bases from J, leaving 11 bases between. CDR3 size: 13 residues. CDR1 and CDR2 (germline): SGHDT, YYEEEE. CDR3 amino acids: CASSLIMGGGYTF. In DNA form, the CDR3 reads TGTGCCAGCAGCTTGATAATGGGGGGTGGCTACACCTTC. The whole variable domain, remainder taken from reference TRBV5-6 and TRBJ1-2, is DAGVTQSPTHLIKTRGQQVTLRCSPKSGHDTVSWYQQALGQGPQFIFQYYEEEERQRGNFPDRFSGHQFPNYSSELNVNALLLGDSALYLCASSLIMGGGYTFGSGTRLTVV.

The V call is TRBV9, the J call TRBJ2-1; TRBD2 is a possible D gene (6 bases). The germline V and J ends were trimmed by 3 bases and 4 bases, with 11 bases remaining between them. The CDR3 covers 14 residues. Looked up from germline, CDR1 is SGDLS and CDR2 is YYNGEE. The CDR3 here is CASSEAGPYNEQFF. Written as DNA, the CDR3 is TGTGCCAGCAGCGAGGCGGGGCCGTACAATGAGCAGTTCTTC.

This clonotype was seen many times. The chain uses TRBV11-2 and TRBJ1-1; 7 nucleotides line up with TRBD1. This CDR3 region has 16 residues. Germline CDR1 is SGHAT and CDR2 is FQNNGV. V gave up 5 bases and J gave up 2 bases; unmatched junction bases: 11. This chain's CDR3 is CASSPTGTESNTEAFF. CDR3 nucleotide sequence: TGTGCCAGCAGCCCGACGGGGACAGAATCAAACACTGAAGCTTTCTTT.

The chain links TRBV28 to TRBJ2-1, with D tentatively TRBD2 (6 bases). The CDR3 totals 14 residues. The ends were cut back, 6 bases at V and 1 base at J, with 10 bases in the middle. Looked up from germline, CDR1 is MDHEN and CDR2 is SYDVKM. The CDR3 sequence is CASRRGLSYNEQFF. The CDR3 nucleotides are TGTGCCAGCAGAAGGGGACTGTCCTACAATGAGCAGTTCTTC. The full variable domain, its missing parts supplied by reference TRBV28 and TRBJ2-1, is DVKVTQSSRYLVKRTGEKVFLECVQDMDHENMFWYRQDPGLGLRLIYFSYDVKMKEKGDIPEGYSVSREKKERFSLILESASTNQTSMYLCASRRGLSYNEQFFGPGTRLTVL.

This clonotype showed up just once. The chain has TRBV4-3 and TRBJ2-5; the D gene is possibly TRBD1 (6 bases). The J call is doubtful: the DNA matches TRBJ2-7 better. The CDR3 sequence is 15 residues long. Per germline, CDR1 LGHNA and CDR2 YSLEER. CDR3 bases: TGCGCCAGCAGCCTGTCTCCGGGGACAATATACGAGCAGTACTTC. Protein sequence: CASSLSPGTIYEQYF.

The chain recombines TRBV20-1 with TRBJ2-2, with TRBD1 matching over 8 bases. CDR3 length equals 15 residues. Germline CDR1 DFQATT, CDR2 SNEGSKA (reference sequence). J was trimmed by 1 base and V by 3 bases; bases with no gene match: 4. The CDR3 coding sequence is TGCAGTGCTAGTTTTGGGACAGGGAACACCGGGGAGCTGTTTTTT. Translating gives CSASFGTGNTGELFF.

This chain links TRBV20-1 with TRBJ2-7; no firm D call. The germline CDR1 and CDR2 sequences are DFQATT and SNEGSKA (reference sequence). The CDR3 length is 13 residues. Trimming took 0 bases from V and 2 from J, leaving 8 bases between them. The CDR3 region is CSARDFLTYEQYF. The CDR3 coding sequence is TGCAGTGCTAGAGATTTCCTTACCTACGAGCAGTACTTC.

V gene TRBV5-5 combines with J gene TRBJ2-7; TRBD2 matches at 8 bases. The CDR3 consists of 15 residues. Germline-derived CDR1 and CDR2 are SGHKS and YYEKEE (reference sequence). V was pared by 3 bases and J by 3 bases, with 8 bases of the junction left unmatched. The CDR3: CASSCQERGIYEQYF. The CDR3, as DNA: TGTGCCAGCAGCTGCCAGGAGCGGGGGATCTACGAGCAGTACTTC. Based on the CDR3 plus reference TRBV5-5 and TRBJ2-7, the full variable domain is DAGVTQSPTHLIKTRGQQVTLRCSPISGHKSVSWYQQVLGQGPQFIFQYYEKEERGRGNFPDRFSARQFPNYSSELNVNALLLGDSALYLCASSCQERGIYEQYFGPGTRLTVT.

This sequence joins TRBV4-3 and TRBJ2-1; maybe TRBD2 (5 bases). The germline V gene encodes CDR1 LGHNA and CDR2 YSLEER. The length of the CDR3 is 12 residues. Trimming cost V 0 bases and J 9 bases, with 6 bases left between them. CDR3 in amino acids: CASSQEAGEQFF. The DNA for the CDR3 is TGCGCCAGCAGCCAAGAGGCGGGTGAGCAGTTCTTC.

This clonotype was counted only a few times. This sequence joins TRBV20-1 and TRBJ2-4; no firm D call. The DNA end is a closer match to TRBJ2-7, so the J assignment may be wrong. This CDR3 spans 11 amino acids. Germline CDR1 and CDR2: DFQATT and SNEGSKA (reference sequence). The CDR3 region has the DNA TGCAGTGCTCTTATTGACTACGAGCAGTACTTC. Protein product: CSALIDYEQYF.

V usage is TRBV20-1 and J usage is TRBJ2-3, with D tentatively TRBD2 (6 bases). The CDR3 has 17 residues. The V end was cut by 7 bases, the J end by 0 bases, with 23 bases between. Germline V CDR1 and CDR2: DFQATT, SNEGSKA (reference sequence). Here the CDR3 DNA reads TGCAGTGTAATGACTAGTCGGCATCCCTCTAGCACAGATACGCAGTATTTT. Protein product: CSVMTSRHPSSTDTQYF.

The rearrangement joins TRBV6-2 or TRBV6-3 to TRBJ2-4; 7 nucleotides align to TRBD1. The DNA end is more similar to TRBJ2-7, so the J call may be wrong. CDR1 is MNHEY and CDR2 is SVGEGT in the germline V gene. CDR3 length equals 13 residues. In nucleotides, the CDR3 is TGTGCCAGCTTTAGACAGGGAGAAGCCGAGCAGTACTTC. Translated: CASFRQGEAEQYF.

This chain connects TRBV4-3 to TRBJ1-2, with a weak D call TRBD1 (5 bases). V was shortened by 0 bases and J by 7 bases, with 12 bases between the two germline ends. This CDR3 has 14 residues. The V gene's germline CDR1 is LGHNA and CDR2 YSLEER. This CDR3 is CASSQDLGDGGYTF. CDR3 DNA: TGCGCCAGCAGCCAAGATCTAGGGGATGGTGGCTACACCTTC.

The gene calls are TRBV5-6 and TRBJ2-5, with TRBD1 matching over 11 bases. Germline assignment: CDR1 SGHDT and CDR2 YYEEEE. Trimming cost V 3 bases and J 1 base; bases outside gene matches: 5. There are 16 residues in the CDR3. CDR3 in DNA: TGTGCCAGCAGCTCGGACAGGGGGCTCCTCCAAGAGACCCAGTACTTC. Amino acids: CASSSDRGLLQETQYF.

The V gene is TRBV29-1, the J gene TRBJ2-5, with 8 positions matching TRBD2. The J call could be wrong; TRBJ2-7 is a better fit for the DNA end. CDR1 is SQVTM and CDR2 is ANQGSEA in the germline V gene. The CDR3 covers 11 residues. The CDR3 DNA is TGCAGCGCCGGGGGGGAGGACGAGCAGTACTTC. It codes for CSAGGEDEQYF.

The chain is built from TRBV10-3 and TRBJ2-3, with no clear D. The CDR3 is made up of 12 amino acids. The germline V and J ends were trimmed by 3 bases and 5 bases, with 6 bases remaining between them. CDR1 and CDR2 from the germline V gene are ENHRY and SYGVKD. The CDR3 sequence is CAISDQLDTQYF. The CDR3 DNA reads TGTGCCATCAGTGACCAACTAGATACGCAGTATTTT.

The table lists this clonotype with a few counts. The chain uses TRBV3-1 and TRBJ2-3; TRBD2 matches 10 bases. V gave up 4 bases and J gave up 5 bases; unmatched junction bases: 9. There are 16 residues in the CDR3. CDR1 LGHDT and CDR2 YNNKEL come from the germline V gene (reference sequence). The CDR3 sequence: CASSRLAGEVGDTQYF. The CDR3 DNA reads as TGTGCCAGCAGCCGTCTAGCGGGAGAGGTTGGAGATACGCAGTATTTT.

This clonotype was picked up a small number of times. V usage is TRBV12-3 or TRBV12-4 and J usage is TRBJ2-5, with no clear D. The J call may not be correct, given that the DNA end is closer to TRBJ2-7. The CDR3 runs 11 residues. CDR3 region: CASSLAVEQYF. The CDR3 bases are TGTGCCAGCAGTTTAGCGGTCGAGCAGTACTTC.

This clonotype was seen a handful of times. V usage is TRBV20-1 and J usage is TRBJ2-1, with D uncertain. Trimming shortened V by 8 bases and J by 8 bases, and 10 bases separated the two germline ends. Germline values: CDR1 DFQATT, CDR2 SNEGSKA (reference sequence). This CDR3 region has 10 residues. The CDR3: CSPSGDEQFF. The CDR3 nucleotides read TGCAGTCCTTCTGGGGATGAGCAGTTCTTC.